Listed below are T cell receptor beta chains from one sample, sequenced in a study of T cells in Graves' hyperthyroidism and ophthalmopathy. TCRdb re-derived calls from the multiplex PCR reads in MiXCR, one entry per CDR3 protein. The table shows roughly 96,000 distinct CDR3 sequences, with around 52% occurring only once. The sample taken for sequencing was blood. Receptors were obtained from a woman in her thirties or forties with Graves' hyperthyroidism. The CDR3 runs from the conserved cysteine through the conserved F or W. The D gene is left open where the match is weak. Only some rows state a clone size, as once, few, many or a class for expanded clones.

>-|TRBV12-3/TRBV12-4|TRBJ1-2|-
TGTGCCAGCAGTTTGATAGGGTTCAGTGGCTACACCTTC
CASSLIGFSGYTF
>few|TRBV7-2|TRBJ1-5|-
TGTGCCAGCAGCTTAGAGCGTAGGGGTCACGAGCATTTT
CASSLERRGHEHF
>few|TRBV18|TRBJ1-2|-
TGTGCCAGCTCACCGCGCAGAAACTATGGCTACACCTTC
CASSPRRNYGYTF
>many|TRBV20-1|TRBJ2-7|-
TGCAGTGCTAGCCCACTCGGGACCCCGAGCGAGCAGTACTTC
CSASPLGTPSEQYF
>-|TRBV19|TRBJ1-1|TRBD1
TGTGCCAGTAGAGGGACAGTCGGGTCAACGAACACTGAAGCTTTCTTT
CASRGTVGSTNTEAFF
>-|TRBV7-9|TRBJ1-2|-
TGTGCCAGCAGCTTAGCGATAGGCCCTCCTAACACCTTC
CASSLAIGPPNTF
>-|TRBV28|TRBJ1-1|-
TGTGCCAGCAAACTGGGGAACACTGAAGCTTTCTTT
CASKLGNTEAFF
>-|TRBV5-4|TRBJ2-1|-
TGTGCCAGCAGCCATGTCGGGAATGAGCAGTTCTTC
CASSHVGNEQFF
>-|TRBV29-1|TRBJ2-7|TRBD1
TGCAACGTTGGAGACAGGGGGAACGAGCAGTACTTC
CNVGDRGNEQYF
>many|TRBV2|TRBJ2-5|-
TGTGCCAGCAAGTACGGCGGCGGACAAGAGACCCAGTACTTC
CASKYGGGQETQYF
>-|TRBV29-1|TRBJ2-6|-
TGCAGCGTTGAAGGATACGTCAGGGGGGCCAACGTCCTGACTTTC
CSVEGYVRGANVLTF
>-|TRBV6-6|TRBJ2-3|-
TGTGCCAGCAAAGCAGACAGCGCAGATACGCAGTATTTT
CASKADSADTQYF
>once|TRBV24-1|TRBJ1-3|TRBD1
TGTGCCACCAGTGATCCAAGACAGGGGGCGACTGGCTTAAACACCATATATTTT
CATSDPRQGATGLNTIYF
>-|TRBV29-1|TRBJ1-4|-
TGCAGCCCAGGACAGACAACTAATGAAAAACTGTTTTTT
CSPGQTTNEKLFF
>-|TRBV25-1|TRBJ2-7|-
TGTGCCAGCAGTGATCCGGGGCAGGGTTACGAGCAGTACTTC
CASSDPGQGYEQYF
>medium-sized|TRBV7-9|TRBJ1-4|TRBD1
TGTGCCAGCAGCCGACAGGGCACAGAGAAAAAACTGTTTTTT
CASSRQGTEKKLFF
>-|TRBV10-3|TRBJ1-3|-
TGTGCCATCAGTATGAGGGGCTCTGGGGCGACTGGCTTAAACACCATATATTTT
CAISMRGSGATGLNTIYF
>many|TRBV7-2|TRBJ2-7|-
TGTGCCAGCAGTTCATCCCCCCCCAGGCCAAACGAGCAGTACTTC
CASSSSPPRPNEQYF
>few|TRBV2|TRBJ1-2|-
TGTGCCAGCAGTGCTCGGGGGAACTATGGCTACACCTTC
CASSARGNYGYTF
>-|TRBV29-1|TRBJ1-2|TRBD1
TGCAGCGTTGATAGACAGGGGGCGCAAGGTGGGAACTATGGCTACACCTTC
CSVDRQGAQGGNYGYTF
>-|TRBV29-1|TRBJ2-5|-
TGCAGCGGGAGGGCCGAGGAGACCCAGTACTTC
CSGRAEETQYF
>-|TRBV7-8|TRBJ2-7|TRBD2
TGTGCCAGCAGCTTAGGATCTAGCGGGGCCCGCTACGAGCAGTACTTC
CASSLGSSGARYEQYF
>many|TRBV20-1|TRBJ1-4|-
TGCAGTGCTAGGCTATGGACTAATGAAAAACTGTTTTTT
CSARLWTNEKLFF
>once|TRBV20-1|TRBJ2-7|TRBD2
TGCAGTGCGGCACTAGCGGGACTAGACTACGAGCAGTACTTC
CSAALAGLDYEQYF
>many|TRBV7-2|TRBJ2-7|TRBD2
TGTGCCAGCAGCTTAGTTTCTATAGGGACTAGCGGTGAAATAGAGCAGTACTTC
CASSLVSIGTSGEIEQYF
>-|TRBV20-1|TRBJ2-7|TRBD2
TGCAGTGCTAAGAGGGGGGTAGCGGGAGTTCGCGAGCAGTACTTC
CSAKRGVAGVREQYF
>few|TRBV29-1|TRBJ2-5|-
TGCAGCGTTGAAATAGGTTACCAAGAGACCCAGTACTTC
CSVEIGYQETQYF
>many|TRBV5-1|TRBJ2-5|TRBD2
TGCGCCAGCAGGGTAGCGGGAGTCCAAGAGACCCAGTACTTC
CASRVAGVQETQYF
>many|TRBV4-1|TRBJ2-3|TRBD2
TGCGCCAGCAGCCAAGATGCTGCGGGAGGGCCAGCGGATACGCAGTATTTT
CASSQDAAGGPADTQYF
>many|TRBV4-1|TRBJ2-7|TRBD1
TGCGCCAGCAGCCAAGATCGCCAGGGACAGGTCACATACGAGCAGTACTTC
CASSQDRQGQVTYEQYF
>medium-sized|TRBV10-3|TRBJ2-7|-
TGTGCCATCAGTGCTCAATCCTACGAGCAGTACTTC
CAISAQSYEQYF